These 30 T cell receptor beta chains were sequenced from one sample in a study of cytomegalovirus exposure and HLA in healthy donors. Use of 60 Vbeta and 13 Jbeta primers characterized the PCR. TCRdb's copy holds only in-frame clones and misses some; the assay was immunoSEQ multiplex PCR. The table has around 120,000 clones, 82% seen once. The sample taken for sequencing was PBMCs. The origin of the receptors is a boy between 10 and 17 years old in good health and CMV-seronegative.

This clone was detected only a few times. The V and J genes are TRBV19 and TRBJ2-3; D might be TRBD2 (5 bases). V was clipped by 9 bases and J by 4 bases, with 17 bases between them. The germline V gene has CDR1 LNHDA and CDR2 SQIVND (reference sequence). This CDR3 has 14 amino acids. The CDR3 nucleotides are TGTGCCAGCACCCCGGACTCGGCCCCAGATACGCAGTATTTT. Amino acids: CASTPDSAPDTQYF.

The genes are TRBV9 and TRBJ1-2, with D maybe TRBD1 (5 bases). CDR3 size: 12 residues. CDR1 is SGDLS and CDR2 is YYNGEE in the germline V gene. Trimming removed 4 bases at V and 7 bases at J, with 11 bases between. The CDR3 protein is CASSKAGVGYTF. CDR3 sequence (DNA): TGTGCCAGCAGCAAAGCGGGGGTTGGCTACACCTTC.

This chain uses TRBV7-2 with TRBJ2-5, with TRBD1 matching 11 bases. J was trimmed by 6 bases and V by 0 bases; bases with no gene match: 9. The CDR3 length is 17 residues. Germline V gene data show CDR1 as SGHTA and CDR2 as FQGNSA. The CDR3 bases are TGTGCCAGCAGCTTAGCTCCTAGCGGACAGGGGGCAAAGACCCAGTACTTC. This gives the protein CASSLAPSGQGAKTQYF.

This clone has just a few counts. The chain uses TRBV2 and TRBJ2-5; tentatively, D is TRBD2 (6 bases). CDR3 size: 17 residues. V was clipped by 3 bases and J by 1 base, with 18 bases between them. CDR1 SNHLY and CDR2 FYNNEI come from the germline V gene. CDR3 residues: CASSDGWGRSPQETQYF. The CDR3 DNA reads TGTGCCAGCAGTGATGGGTGGGGGAGGTCTCCCCAAGAGACCCAGTACTTC.

This rearrangement joins TRBV6-1 to TRBJ2-2; the D gene is possibly TRBD2 (5 bases). Germline values: CDR1 MNHNS, CDR2 SASEGT. The V end was cut by 3 bases, the J end by 6 bases, with 20 bases between. CDR3 length: 17 residues. The CDR3 sequence is CASSDSDLTGLAGELFF. CDR3 nucleotides: TGTGCCAGCAGTGATTCAGACTTGACGGGGTTGGCCGGGGAGCTGTTTTTT.

The genes are TRBV6-1 and TRBJ1-1; 8 bases agree with TRBD1. CDR1 and CDR2 from the germline V gene are MNHNS and SASEGT. The J segment lost 6 bases and the V segment lost 4 bases, leaving 10 bases of the junction unmatched. The CDR3 is made up of 15 amino acids. CDR3 in DNA: TGTGCCAGCAGTGGGTCCCCGACAGGGGACCCTGAAGCTTTCTTT. This gives the protein CASSGSPTGDPEAFF.

The rearrangement joins TRBV25-1 to TRBJ2-1, with D perhaps matching TRBD2 (5 bases). The ends were cut back, 3 bases at V and 7 bases at J, with 22 bases in the middle. Germline CDR1 MGHDK, CDR2 SYGVNS. This CDR3 comprises 17 residues. In nucleotides, the CDR3 is TGTGCCAGCAGTGACCTAACACGGGGAGATGGGTTGAATGAGCAGTTCTTC. Protein sequence: CASSDLTRGDGLNEQFF.

The rearrangement joins TRBV11-2 to TRBJ2-2; 10 nucleotides line up with TRBD2. V lost 1 base to trimming and J lost 7 bases; unmatched junction nucleotides: 9. The V gene's germline CDR1 is SGHAT and CDR2 FQNNGV. The CDR3 covers 17 residues. The CDR3 DNA is TGTGCCAGCAGCTTAGCCCCCAGCGGGAGGGCCTTCGGGGAGCTGTTTTTT. Residues: CASSLAPSGRAFGELFF.

CDR3 in amino acids: CASSSGLASWDTQYF. The CDR3 nucleotides read TGTGCCAGCAGCTCGGGACTAGCCTCGTGGGATACGCAGTATTTT. The chain has TRBV7-3 and TRBJ2-3; 9 nucleotides align to TRBD2. The CDR3 is 15 residues long. V trimming: 4 bases; J trimming: 6 bases; junction bases outside the gene matches: 8. Germline V gene lookup returns CDR1 SGHTA and CDR2 FQGTGA. Combining the CDR3 with reference TRBV7-3 and TRBJ2-3 gives the whole variable domain GAGVSQTPSNKVTEKGKYVELRCDPISGHTALYWYRQSLGQGPEFLIYFQGTGAADDSGLPNDRFFAVRPEGSVSTLKIQRTERGDSAVYLCASSSGLASWDTQYFGPGTRLTVL.

The chain joins TRBV9 to TRBJ2-7, with D possibly TRBD2 on 5 matching bases. This CDR3 contains 14 residues. Germline CDR1 SGDLS, CDR2 YYNGEE. Trimming removed 0 bases at V and 6 bases at J, with 13 bases between. The CDR3 spells CASSVEGTEGEQYF. The CDR3 DNA is TGTGCCAGCAGCGTAGAAGGAACAGAGGGCGAGCAGTACTTC.

The gene calls are TRBV5-6 and TRBJ1-1, with D unresolved. Trimming shortened V by 3 bases and J by 3 bases, and 12 bases separated the two germline ends. Germline V gene data show CDR1 as SGHDT and CDR2 as YYEEEE. The CDR3 runs 14 residues. The CDR3 nucleotides read TGTGCCAGCAGCTCCCTTGGTGGAGACACTGAAGCTTTCTTT. Translated, it gives CASSSLGGDTEAFF. The full variable domain, rest sourced from reference TRBV5-6 and TRBJ1-1, is DAGVTQSPTHLIKTRGQQVTLRCSPKSGHDTVSWYQQALGQGPQFIFQYYEEEERQRGNFPDRFSGHQFPNYSSELNVNALLLGDSALYLCASSSLGGDTEAFFGQGTRLTVV.

Here the CDR3 reads CASSSGGEDTEAFF. The CDR3 nucleotides are TGTGCCAGCAGCTCAGGGGGCGAGGACACTGAAGCTTTCTTT. The J gene is TRBJ1-1, the V gene TRBV27, with 8 bases identical to TRBD1. The CDR3 is made up of 14 amino acids. Trimming took 6 bases from V and 3 from J; bases not matched to a gene: 6. Germline loops: CDR1 MNHEY, CDR2 SMNVEV (reference sequence).

The rearrangement uses TRBV7-2 and TRBJ2-7; 9 nucleotides align to TRBD2. The CDR3 totals 13 residues. Losses at the gene ends were 2 bases for V and 6 bases for J; bases not matched to a gene: 2. The germline V gene has CDR1 SGHTA and CDR2 FQGNSA. CDR3 sequence reads: CASSLLAGPEQYF. The DNA for the CDR3 is TGTGCCAGCAGCTTACTAGCGGGACCCGAGCAGTACTTC.

This sequence joins TRBV5-1 and TRBJ2-3; TRBD2 agrees at 15 bases. This CDR3 is built from 16 residues. Germline CDR1 and CDR2: SGHRS and YFSETQ. V dropped 4 bases and J dropped 4; count of bases not matched to a gene: 4. CDR3 coding DNA: TGCGCCAGCAGCAGGGGACTAGCGGGAGGAGCAGATACGCAGTATTTT. As protein: CASSRGLAGGADTQYF.

This clone was counted between two and nine times. J is TRBJ1-2 and V is TRBV6-1; the D gene is possibly TRBD1 (5 bases). V was pared by 5 bases and J by 3 bases, with 13 bases between. This CDR3 is 14 amino acids long. Germline V CDR1 and CDR2: MNHNS, SASEGT. The CDR3 loop is CASSSGGDDYGYTF. Written as DNA, the CDR3 is TGTGCCAGCAGTTCCGGGGGGGACGACTATGGCTACACCTTC.

The rearrangement links TRBV7-9 to TRBJ2-1, with 9 nucleotides matching TRBD1. The CDR3 runs to 12 residues. V lost 1 base to trimming and J lost 13 bases; unmatched junction nucleotides: 2. The germline V gene has CDR1 SEHNR and CDR2 FQNEAQ (reference sequence). DNA of the CDR3: TGTGCCAGCAGCTTAGGGGGACAGGGACAGTTCTTC. This sequence encodes CASSLGGQGQFF.

The chain employs TRBV6-6 and TRBJ2-5; D is unresolved. The CDR3 covers 16 residues. Germline CDR1 and CDR2: MNHNY and SVGAGI (reference sequence). Trimming left V 2 bases short and J 5 bases short, with 18 bases between. The CDR3 nucleotides are TGTGCCAGCAGTTACGTACTTCCACGGTTCGGGGAGACCCAGTACTTC. Its translation is CASSYVLPRFGETQYF.

V and J are TRBV5-1 and TRBJ2-2; TRBD2 agrees at 11 bases. V was pared by 2 bases and J by 2 bases, with 5 bases of the junction left unmatched. The CDR3 totals 17 residues. CDR1 and CDR2 (germline): SGHRS, YFSETQ. Here the CDR3 DNA reads TGCGCCAGCAGCTTTCTCGGGACTAGCGGCAACACCGGGGAGCTGTTTTTT. Its protein is CASSFLGTSGNTGELFF.

As regards this clone: One junction end disagrees with the germline gene, perhaps due to a read error. This rearrangement joins TRBV7-8 to TRBJ1-1; D is unresolved. This CDR3 region has 12 residues. Per germline, CDR1 SGHVS and CDR2 FQNEAQ. CDR3 in amino acids: CASSSENSEAFF. The CDR3 region has the DNA TGTGCCAGCAGCTCCGAGAACTCTGAAGCTTTCTTT.

The V call is TRBV4-3, the J call TRBJ1-4; 9 bases agree with TRBD1. This CDR3 is 16 amino acids long. CDR1 is LGHNA and CDR2 is YSLEER in the germline V gene. The V segment lost 0 bases and the J segment 8 bases; nucleotides outside the gene matches: 7. The CDR3 DNA reads as TGCGCCAGCAGCCAAGATCGGGACAGGGAGGGGGAAAAACTGTTTTTT. This encodes CASSQDRDREGEKLFF.

The rearrangement joins TRBV6-5 to TRBJ2-3; no clear D gene. In germline, CDR1 is MNHEY, CDR2 SVGAGI. The V gene lost 4 bases and the J gene lost 11 bases, with 10 bases spanning the gap. The CDR3 spans 11 residues. CDR3: CASSFAEEQYF. CDR3 in DNA: TGTGCCAGCAGTTTTGCGGAAGAGCAGTATTTT.

This clone appeared once. This chain connects TRBV15 to TRBJ2-7; 12 nucleotides agree with TRBD2. V gave up 0 bases and J gave up 6 bases; unmatched junction bases: 12. The CDR3 has 18 amino acids. CDR1 LNHNV and CDR2 YYDKDF come from the germline V gene (reference sequence). The CDR3 protein is CATSRDYSSGRAPSEQYF. The DNA for the CDR3 is TGTGCCACCAGCAGAGACTACTCTAGCGGGAGGGCCCCCTCCGAGCAGTACTTC.

This chain uses TRBV7-9 with TRBJ2-1; TRBD2 agrees at 8 bases. CDR3 length: 14 residues. J gave up 7 bases and V 11 bases, and 13 bases lay outside the gene matches. Germline CDR1 is SEHNR and CDR2 is FQNEAQ (reference sequence). In DNA, the CDR3 is TGTGCCGTGGGTCGGCGGGAGGACTCGAATGAGCAGTTCTTC. Amino acid sequence: CAVGRREDSNEQFF.

V is TRBV9 and J is TRBJ1-2, with D maybe TRBD1 (6 bases). V was trimmed by 0 bases and J by 0 bases, leaving 9 bases between them. Germline CDR1 SGDLS, CDR2 YYNGEE. The CDR3 sequence is 15 residues long. Here the CDR3 reads CASSVARDTNYGYTF. The CDR3 nucleotides read TGTGCCAGCAGCGTAGCTCGGGACACTAACTATGGCTACACCTTC.

The rearrangement uses TRBV6-1 and TRBJ1-2; D is ambiguous. The CDR3 has 12 residues. The V gene lost 11 bases and the J gene lost 5 bases, with 15 bases spanning the gap. The germline V gene encodes CDR1 MNHNS and CDR2 SASEGT. The CDR3 spells CAGLLSSYGYTF. DNA for the CDR3: TGTGCCGGACTATTAAGTAGTTATGGCTACACCTTC.

V gene TRBV7-2 combines with J gene TRBJ2-7, with TRBD1 identical over 7 bases. Germline CDR1 and CDR2: SGHTA and FQGNSA. This CDR3 comprises 14 residues. J gave up 3 bases and V 1 base, and 3 bases lay outside the gene matches. The CDR3 is CASSLETGIYEQYF. CDR3 sequence (DNA): TGTGCCAGCAGCTTAGAGACAGGGATCTACGAGCAGTACTTC.

CDR3: CASSSGQGRNQPQHF. The DNA of the CDR3 is TGTGCCAGCAGCTCCGGACAGGGGAGGAATCAGCCCCAGCATTTT. This rearrangement joins TRBV6-6 to TRBJ1-5, with TRBD1 identical over 9 bases. Trimming at V came to 6 bases and at J to 4 bases, leaving 7 bases not matched to a gene. CDR1 and CDR2 from the germline V gene are MNHNY and SVGAGI (reference sequence). The length of the CDR3 is 15 residues.

This clone was seen more than once but under ten times. This chain uses TRBV12-5 with TRBJ1-4, with 10 positions matching TRBD1. There are 14 residues in the CDR3. V lost 4 bases to trimming and J lost 8 bases; unmatched junction nucleotides: 4. The germline V gene encodes CDR1 LGHNT and CDR2 FRNRAP. The CDR3: CASGSGTGVEKLFF. In DNA, the CDR3 is TGTGCTAGTGGTTCCGGGACAGGGGTCGAAAAACTGTTTTTT.

The chain is built from TRBV10-3 and TRBJ2-3, with 15 nucleotides matching TRBD2. CDR3 length: 16 residues. Looked up from germline, CDR1 is ENHRY and CDR2 is SYGVKD. The CDR3 DNA follows: TGTGCTACACAACCCGGGACTAGCGGGAGGACAGATACGCAGTATTTT. Protein sequence: CATQPGTSGRTDTQYF.

The rearrangement links TRBV5-1 to TRBJ2-7; D is possibly TRBD2 (6 bases). The germline V gene encodes CDR1 SGHRS and CDR2 YFSETQ. The germline V and J ends were trimmed by 5 bases and 3 bases, with 12 bases remaining between them. The CDR3 is 13 amino acids. The CDR3 DNA reads TGCGCCAGCAGGGTGTTCGGGGGCTACGAGCAGTACTTC. Its protein product is CASRVFGGYEQYF. The full variable domain, its missing parts supplied by reference TRBV5-1 and TRBJ2-7, is KAGVTQTPRYLIKTRGQQVTLSCSPISGHRSVSWYQQTPGQGLQFLFEYFSETQRNKGNFPGRFSGRQFSNSRSEMNVSTLELGDSALYLCASRVFGGYEQYFGPGTRLTVT.